This TCR beta chain emerged from a study of CD8 T cells in ankylosing spondylitis. The sample holds many counts of this clonotype. Its antigen is as yet unknown. TCRdb ran MiXCR on the 5' RACE reads and lists one entry per CDR3 protein. The repertoire holds over 200,000 distinct CDR3 sequences, with 10% to 13% as singletons. J was trimmed by 2 bases and V by 1 base; bases with no gene match: 11. This CDR3 region has 18 residues. Germline V gene sequence: CDR1 SGHDT, CDR2 YYEEEE. Study-wide points: Clones tied to disease were said to be significantly enriched in matched ankylosing spondylitis synovial fluid. It appeared that ankylosing spondylitis blood was characterized by a TCR beta motif of about 8 highly homologous variants.

The specimen was blood, either unsorted or a sorted T cell fraction (not recorded which). The chain combines TRBV5-6 with TRBJ2-3, with TRBD2 identical over 9 bases. The clonotype originates from a male donor with ankylosing spondylitis or in good health (not recorded which). The CDR3: CASSLFKTSGGFTDTQYF. The CDR3 DNA sequence: TGTGCCAGCAGCTTGTTTAAAACGAGCGGGGGGTTCACAGATACGCAGTATTTT.